A single sample gave rise to the 29 T cell receptor beta chains below, sequenced in a study of cytotoxic CD8 clonotypes in ibrutinib-treated CLL. Repertoires were generated with immunoSEQ multiplex PCR, while TCRdb's copy carries only in-frame clones and drops some. The data hold thousands of clones, with approximately 77% observed a single time. Specimen: PBMCs, collected before ibrutinib treatment. Receptors originate from a human donor with chronic lymphocytic leukemia.

The chain links TRBV11-2 to TRBJ2-4; 8 bases are a match to TRBD1. CDR1 is SGHAT, CDR2 FQNNGV, per germline. The CDR3 is 18 amino acids. The junction had 15 bases not matched to a gene; V was cut back by 8 bases and J by 0 bases. The CDR3 bases are TGTGCCAGCGGACCCAGGACAGGGCTCGACCTAGCCAAAAACATTCAGTACTTC. This codes for CASGPRTGLDLAKNIQYF. Variable domain in full (rest from reference TRBV11-2 and TRBJ2-4): EAGVAQSPRYKIIEKRQSVAFWCNPISGHATLYWYQQILGQGPKLLIQFQNNGVVDDSQLPKDRFSAERLKGVDSTLKIQPAKLEDSAVYLCASGPRTGLDLAKNIQYFGAGTRLSVL.

In its sample, this clone was seen a few times. The J gene is TRBJ2-3, the V gene TRBV11-3; D remains ambiguous. The CDR3 has 13 residues. CDR1 is SGHNT, CDR2 YENEEA, per germline. V was pared by 0 bases and J by 11 bases, with 12 bases between. In DNA, the CDR3 is TGTGCCAGCAGCTTAGATACGACCCGGGTGCAGTATTTT. As protein: CASSLDTTRVQYF.

CDR3 in amino acids: CASSYRQSKNQPQHF. The CDR3 DNA is TGTGCCAGCAGTTACCGGCAGAGTAAAAATCAGCCCCAGCATTTT. This chain connects TRBV6-6 to TRBJ1-5; D not certain. Trimming left V 2 bases short and J 4 bases short, with 12 bases between. Per the germline V gene, CDR1 is MNHNY and CDR2 is SVGAGI (reference sequence). This CDR3 region has 15 residues.

The genes are TRBV2 and TRBJ2-1; D gene uncertain. CDR3 length equals 14 residues. Germline assignment: CDR1 SNHLY and CDR2 FYNNEI. V was cut by 2 bases and J by 8 bases, with 13 bases left in between. The CDR3, as DNA: TGTGCCAGCAGTGAATCCTGGTTGGTCTATGAGCAGTTCTTC. This translates into CASSESWLVYEQFF.

The rearrangement joins TRBV1 to TRBJ1-3. TRBV1 is a pseudogene. The CDR3 contains 17 residues. Written as DNA, the CDR3 is TGCACCAGCAGCCAAGCCTCCAACAAGGCATCTGGAAACACCATATATTTT. Protein: CTSSQASNKASGNTIYF.

The chain combines TRBV7-9 with TRBJ2-3, with TRBD2 matching 13 bases. The CDR3 loop spans 17 amino acids. The V gene's germline CDR1 is SEHNR and CDR2 FQNEAQ (reference sequence). The V gene end was trimmed by 3 bases and the J gene end by 6 bases; junction bases not matched to a gene: 9. CDR3 amino acids: CASSFRTSGRGADTQYF. CDR3 in DNA: TGTGCCAGCAGCTTTCGGACTAGCGGGAGAGGGGCGGATACGCAGTATTTT.

The chain couples TRBV28 to TRBJ1-2; no clear D gene. Trimming pared 2 bases from V and 5 bases from J, leaving 6 bases between. CDR1 is MDHEN, CDR2 SYDVKM, per germline. This CDR3 contains 12 residues. The CDR3 region is CASSLLQYGYTF. In nucleotides, the CDR3 is TGTGCCAGCAGTTTACTCCAGTATGGCTACACCTTC.

J is TRBJ2-7 and V is TRBV28; D uncertain. The CDR3 contains 14 residues. The ends were cut back, 6 bases at V and 2 bases at J, with 14 bases in the middle. In germline, CDR1 is MDHEN, CDR2 SYDVKM. In nucleotides, the CDR3 is TGTGCCAGCAGCGCAGGACCTATTCCCTACGAGCAGTACTTC. Translated, it gives CASSAGPIPYEQYF.

The CDR3 DNA follows: TGTGCCAGCAAGGCTCTGGGAGGCCAGCAGTACTTC. It specifies CASKALGGQQYF. The V and J genes are TRBV9 and TRBJ2-5; possible D gene TRBD2, 6 bases. Between the trimmed V and J ends, which lost 6 bases and 11 bases, there was a span of 17 bases. Germline assignment: CDR1 SGDLS and CDR2 YYNGEE. This CDR3 is 12 amino acids long. Supplemented by reference TRBV9 and TRBJ2-5, the full variable domain reads DSGVTQTPKHLITATGQRVTLRCSPRSGDLSVYWYQQSLDQGLQFLIQYYNGEERAKGNILERFSAQQFPDLHSELNLSSLELGDSALYFCASKALGGQQYFGPGTRLLVL.

The chain has TRBV19 and TRBJ1-2; D call uncertain. This CDR3 is built from 15 residues. V lost 4 bases to trimming and J lost 4 bases, with 16 bases between them. Germline values: CDR1 LNHDA, CDR2 SQIVND (reference sequence). This CDR3 is CASSRGTLAIYGYTF. CDR3 coding DNA: TGTGCCAGTAGTAGGGGAACTTTGGCTATCTATGGCTACACCTTC.

This chain connects TRBV2 to TRBJ1-2; 12 bases are a match to TRBD1. CDR1 and CDR2 from the germline V gene are SNHLY and FYNNEI. The trim removed 10 bases at V and 7 bases at J, leaving 10 bases unmatched. The CDR3 runs to 14 residues. CDR3 in DNA: TGTGCCATCACCAGCGCGGGACAGGGGGCTGGCTACACCTTC. Protein: CAITSAGQGAGYTF.

V usage is TRBV10-3 and J usage is TRBJ2-1; D remains unclear. V was clipped by 4 bases and J by 9 bases, with 10 bases between them. Germline CDR1 and CDR2: ENHRY and SYGVKD. The length of the CDR3 is 12 residues. CDR3 DNA sequence: TGTGCCATCAGTGGCTATCTGAGTGAGCAGTTCTTC. Its translation is CAISGYLSEQFF.

The chain is built from TRBV5-1 and TRBJ2-7; D gene ambiguous. The CDR3 runs 13 residues. The germline V and J ends were trimmed by 0 bases and 3 bases, with 7 bases remaining between them. CDR1 and CDR2 from the germline V gene are SGHRS and YFSETQ. DNA of the CDR3: TGCGCCAGCAGCTTGGCCGGAAACTACGAGCAGTACTTC. Translating it yields CASSLAGNYEQYF. The variable domain in full, with the rest retrieved from reference TRBV5-1 and TRBJ2-7, is KAGVTQTPRYLIKTRGQQVTLSCSPISGHRSVSWYQQTPGQGLQFLFEYFSETQRNKGNFPGRFSGRQFSNSRSEMNVSTLELGDSALYLCASSLAGNYEQYFGPGTRLTVT.

The chain links TRBV6-5 to TRBJ2-1, with D perhaps TRBD2 (5 bases). Germline loops: CDR1 MNHEY, CDR2 SVGAGI. Trimming cost V 6 bases and J 6 bases, with 18 bases left between them. The CDR3 has 15 residues. The DNA for the CDR3 is TGTGCCAGCAGCTCCGGACTCGAAGCAATCAATGAGCAGTTCTTC. Its translation is CASSSGLEAINEQFF.

The V and J genes are TRBV27 and TRBJ2-7, with 12 bases that match TRBD1. V trimming: 3 bases; J trimming: 5 bases; junction bases outside the gene matches: 11. Looked up from germline, CDR1 is MNHEY and CDR2 is SMNVEV (reference sequence). The CDR3 spans 17 residues. The CDR3: CASSFRSMGTGGHEQYF. Written as DNA, the CDR3 is TGTGCCAGCAGTTTTCGTAGTATGGGGACAGGGGGCCACGAGCAGTACTTC.

The V call is TRBV28, the J call TRBJ2-7; D ambiguous. The CDR3 consists of 14 residues. Deletions cut 1 base from V and 1 base from J, with 8 bases between. The germline V gene encodes CDR1 MDHEN and CDR2 SYDVKM. This chain's CDR3 is CASSLSSGSYEQYF. Written as DNA, the CDR3 is TGTGCCAGCAGTTTATCCTCCGGATCCTACGAGCAGTACTTC.

The rearrangement links TRBV29-1 to TRBJ1-4; D call uncertain. V shed 4 bases and J shed 7 bases, with 4 bases lying between them. Germline loops: CDR1 SQVTM, CDR2 ANQGSEA. This CDR3 spans 10 amino acids. CDR3 bases: TGCAGCGTTGGGTCTGAAAAACTGTTTTTT. This codes for CSVGSEKLFF.

The chain combines TRBV6-4 with TRBJ2-3; D gene ambiguous. Germline loops: CDR1 MRHNA, CDR2 SNTAGT. This CDR3 region has 17 residues. The V end was cut by 10 bases, the J end by 1 base, with 24 bases between. The CDR3 sequence: CATIDPPGPAGTDTQYF. The DNA for the CDR3 is TGTGCCACCATTGACCCCCCAGGCCCTGCTGGCACAGATACGCAGTATTTT.

The V and J genes are TRBV6-5 and TRBJ1-1; 9 nucleotides match TRBD1. The V and J ends lost 5 bases and 6 bases, in that order; junction bases with no gene match: 7. This CDR3 region has 14 residues. Germline V gene sequence: CDR1 MNHEY, CDR2 SVGAGI. CDR3 in amino acids: CASSTGQGSAEAFF. CDR3 sequence (DNA): TGTGCCAGCAGTACCGGACAGGGGAGCGCTGAAGCTTTCTTT.

The rearrangement links TRBV15 to TRBJ2-1, with 7 bases identical to TRBD1. The germline CDR1 and CDR2 sequences are LNHNV and YYDKDF (reference sequence). The CDR3 is made up of 16 amino acids. V lost 5 bases, J lost 3 bases, and 10 bases stayed unmatched. In nucleotides, the CDR3 is TGTGCCACCAGCGACTCACATCGACAGGGCTACAATGAGCAGTTCTTC. Amino acids: CATSDSHRQGYNEQFF.

The gene calls are TRBV7-9 and TRBJ1-5; D perhaps matches TRBD1 (6 bases). Trimming took off 5 bases at V and 8 bases at J, with 13 bases between the two ends. There are 13 residues in the CDR3. Per germline, CDR1 SEHNR and CDR2 FQNEAQ (reference sequence). CDR3 sequence reads: CASSPDGGEPQHF. The CDR3 DNA reads as TGTGCCAGCAGCCCTGATGGGGGCGAGCCCCAGCATTTT.

The chain is built from TRBV30 and TRBJ2-5; possibly TRBD1 or TRBD2 for D (6 bases each). V was cut by 0 bases and J by 5 bases, with 10 bases left in between. Germline CDR1 reads GTSNPN; CDR2 reads SVGIG (reference sequence). The CDR3 covers 13 residues. In DNA, the CDR3 is TGTGCCTGGAGTGTGGGGGGCTCGGAGACCCAGTACTTC. This sequence encodes CAWSVGGSETQYF.

This clone was observed once. The sample contains more than one DNA sequence encoding this CDR3. The V gene is TRBV5-1, the J gene TRBJ2-2, with D tentatively TRBD2 (6 bases). The CDR3 is 16 residues long. The germline CDR1 and CDR2 sequences are SGHRS and YFSETQ. The V end was cut by 0 bases, the J end by 5 bases, with 14 bases between. Written as DNA, the CDR3 is TGCGCCAGCAGCTTGGCATTGGCTGGGGGGACCGGGGAGCTGTTTTTT. Its protein product is CASSLALAGGTGELFF.

The chain has TRBV2 and TRBJ1-6; perhaps TRBD1 as D (5 bases). V was shortened by 8 bases and J by 9 bases, with 20 bases between the two germline ends. The CDR3 runs to 15 residues. From germline, CDR1 is SNHLY and CDR2 FYNNEI. The CDR3 here is CASGYAGRAISPLHF. In DNA, the CDR3 is TGTGCCAGCGGCTATGCGGGACGGGCAATTTCACCCCTCCACTTT.

The V gene is TRBV6-5, the J gene TRBJ2-3; TRBD1 matches at 7 bases. Germline lookup yields CDR1 MNHEY and CDR2 SVGAGI. V shed 5 bases and J 4 bases; nucleotides not matched to a gene: 6. The CDR3 has 14 residues. In DNA form, the CDR3 reads TGTGCCAGCAGTCTCGGGACAGTCGCAGATACGCAGTATTTT. Protein: CASSLGTVADTQYF.

The genes are TRBV7-9 and TRBJ1-5; 12 bases agree with TRBD1. After removal of 1 base from V and 3 bases from J, the junction contained 4 bases not matched to a gene. Germline V gene lookup returns CDR1 SEHNR and CDR2 FQNEAQ (reference sequence). The CDR3 totals 17 residues. CDR3: CASSLGEGQGANQPQHF. The DNA for the CDR3 is TGTGCCAGCAGCTTAGGGGAGGGACAGGGGGCCAATCAGCCCCAGCATTTT. Drawing the rest from reference TRBV7-9 and TRBJ1-5, the complete variable domain is DTGVSQNPRHKITKRGQNVTFRCDPISEHNRLYWYRQTLGQGPEFLTYFQNEAQLEKSRLLSDRFSAERPKGSFSTLEIQRTEQGDSAMYLCASSLGEGQGANQPQHFGDGTRLSIL.

This chain joins TRBV4-2 and TRBJ2-7; D call uncertain. Germline V CDR1 and CDR2: LGHNA, YNFKEQ. CDR3 length equals 14 residues. V dropped 0 bases and J dropped 0 bases, with 6 bases sitting between them. The DNA for the CDR3 is TGTGCCAGCAGCCAAGAGGGGAACTCCTACGAGCAGTACTTC. Protein sequence: CASSQEGNSYEQYF.

J is TRBJ2-5 and V is TRBV5-5; TRBD1 matches at 12 bases. V shed 5 bases and J 5 bases; nucleotides not matched to a gene: 4. The CDR3 length is 14 residues. Germline V gene data show CDR1 as SGHKS and CDR2 as YYEKEE (reference sequence). CDR3: CASRGTGGRETQYF. The CDR3 region has the DNA TGTGCCAGCAGGGGGACAGGGGGCCGGGAGACCCAGTACTTC.

The gene calls are TRBV18 and TRBJ1-2; D is possibly TRBD1 (6 bases). Germline values: CDR1 KGHSH, CDR2 LQKENI. This CDR3 is 15 amino acids long. V was pared by 2 bases and J by 7 bases, with 17 bases between. CDR3 in amino acids: CASSPSQGITFGYTF. As DNA, the CDR3 is TGTGCCAGCTCACCATCCCAGGGGATTACGTTTGGCTACACCTTC.